Here is one TCR beta chain with its context. Its antigen specificity is not known. No much larger clone is present one base from it, and per-base qualities are unavailable. Graves' hyperthyroidism was defined as stable when no progression to ophthalmopathy occurred over 18 months of follow-up. Hyperthyroidism patients were aged 18 to 65 years and newly diagnosed, with disease duration of less than 2 months. Any patient with an uncontrolled infection, another autoimmune disease, pregnancy or lactation was excluded. Clinical symptoms, serum thyroxine and TRAb, thyroid ultrasound, and orbital computed tomography formed the basis for the diagnoses. Trizol reagent was used to extract total RNA, and RNA quality was then checked on an Agilent 2100 Bioanalyzer. The TCR beta CDR3 regions were amplified from RNA transcripts. The first round of RT-PCR for the TCR CDR3 was performed with the HTBI primer set and the Qiagen OneStep RT-PCR kit. A second multiplex PCR round built the libraries, followed by size selection and purification. Libraries were sequenced paired-end with 100 bp reads on an Illumina HiSeq2000. Per the authors' processing: SOAPnuke was used to process the raw data, with reads discarded if the reads contained adapters or uncalled bases, had a mean Phred below 15, or lacked an exact constant-primer or identifier match. COPE v1.2.5 was used to merge the high-quality paired reads, and each unique nucleotide sequence was defined as a clonotype. MiTCR v1.1 was used to align the clonotypes against IMGT TRBV, TRBD and TRBJ reference segments. Analysis was restricted to V-J combinations with a frequency above 0.0001, which covered 98% to 99.2% of repertoires. The TCS score was defined as F50 (clonal expansion) divided by E x V (chaos), with BLOSUM62-based TCRdist calculated between CDR3 peptides within each V-J. Welch's t-statistics and random forest reduced some 510 V-J features to 13, which were used in a naive Bayes classifier (R e1071). The Morisita-Horn index was used to measure how similar the thyroid and blood repertoires were. Starting from the raw public reads, TCRdb applied fastp trimming at Q25, assembled clones with MiXCR and retained in-frame beta chains. Under each unique CDR3 protein, matching rows form one entry showing the most common genes and DNA. The V and J calls follow TCRdb's processing rather than the paper's. The sample has some 50,000 distinct CDR3 sequences on record, roughly 50% of them singletons. The ten largest clones capture around a third of the sample.

The source of the sample is a study of T cells in Graves' hyperthyroidism and ophthalmopathy (dated by TCRdb to between 2018 and 2021). Broadly, across the study: To identify TCR V-J signatures that set the groups apart, the researchers used a discovery cohort of 100 patients, made up of under 45 with Graves' ophthalmopathy and about 60 with stable Graves' hyperthyroidism. The roughly 100 discovery patients were randomly divided into training and test sets at a 7:3 ratio. After blood sampling, hyperthyroidism patients were treated with methimazole at a starting dose of 30 mg daily, and ophthalmopathy patients were treated with high-dose intravenous methylprednisolone. The paper reports TCR Vbeta CDR3 sequencing of roughly 140 peripheral blood samples: some 41 ophthalmopathy, fewer than 80 hyperthyroidism and approximately 17 progressor patients. In addition, the study compared T-cell repertoires in thyroid tissue and in blood from six Graves' hyperthyroidism patients. Prospective prediction of ophthalmopathy was tested in an independent validation cohort of fewer than 20 hyperthyroidism patients and some 17 patients who later progressed to ophthalmopathy.

Unmatched junction bases come to 11, with V trimmed by 3 bases and J by 8 bases. From the cysteine through the phenylalanine, the CDR3 covers 14 amino acids. The retained sequence is limited to the CDR3, 42 bases, with the frame set at the first base. The germline V gene encodes CDR1 SQVTM and CDR2 ANQGSEA. What the authors observed across the whole study: In cross-validation, a model built on a 13 V-J signature told ophthalmopathy apart from stable hyperthyroidism with under 90% sensitivity and approximately 84% specificity, and in testing the same model reached 80%/75%. In validation, progression to ophthalmopathy was predicted by the model with roughly 69% sensitivity and 72.22% specificity, a median of roughly six months before onset. Sample size was not statistically predetermined, and investigators were not blinded to group allocation. Most expanded thyroid clonotypes (frequency above 0.001) were also detected in blood, a finding suggesting that blood repertoires may reflect thyroid immune responses.

In this chain, TRBV29-1 is recombined with TRBJ1-2; TRBD1 aligns with 8 central bases. The TCR was taken from a man younger than 35 with Graves' hyperthyroidism. Source material: peripheral blood or thyroid tissue (not recorded which). The CDR3 protein is CSVDPPSTGEGYTF. The nucleotides read TGCAGCGTTGACCCACCCTCGACAGGGGAAGGCTACACCTTC. Full variable domain (CDR3 extended with the reference TRBV29-1 and TRBJ1-2 proteins): SAVISQKPSRDICQRGTSLTIQCQVDSQVTMMFWYRQQPGQSLTLIATANQGSEATYESGFVIDKFPISRPNLTFSTLTVSNMSPEDSSIYLCSVDPPSTGEGYTFGSGTRLTVV.